The following is a T cell receptor beta chain sequence with its context. Responders labeled with CFSE (approximately 200,000) were plated with approximately 200,000 irradiated, violet-dye-labeled stimulators. At the end of the reaction, proliferating CFSE-low CD3+CD4+ and CD3+CD8+ responders were sorted. The record originates from a study of graft-versus-host responses after intestinal transplantation. For the study at large: Isolated intestinal, liver-intestinal, or multivisceral transplants had been given to the recipients.

Findings and caveats of the study: Some GvH clones appeared in ileal mucosa or blood before recipient bone marrow.

V was shortened by 0 bases and J by 7 bases, with 10 bases between the two germline ends. The CDR3 totals 15 residues. Germline loops: CDR1 MNHEY, CDR2 SVGAGI. The table came from immunoSEQ multiplex PCR; TCRdb's copy has only in-frame clones and leaves some out. The table has approximately 22,000 clones, under 50% seen once. The sequencing here drew on alloreactive CD4+ T cells from a mixed lymphocyte reaction culture, taken before intestinal transplant. Regarding subset: CFSE-low proliferating T cells sorted from approximately 6-day pre-transplant mixed lymphocyte reaction (GvH or HvG direction). The origin of this receptor is a human patient who received an intestinal transplant. The chain combines TRBV6-5 with TRBJ1-6; the D gene is possibly TRBD1 (5 bases). The CDR3 region has the DNA TGTGCCAGCAGTTACTCGAAGCAGGGAAATTCACCCCTCCACTTT. It codes for CASSYSKQGNSPLHF.